Shown below are 16 T cell receptor beta chains from a single sample sequenced in a study of blood T cell repertoires in COVID-19. Here immunoSEQ multiplex PCR was the method, and the copy in TCRdb shows in-frame clones only, minus some. The data show roughly 57,000 clones, about three quarters seen once. The sample was peripheral blood. The origin of the receptors is a man aged 30 to 45 with COVID-19, enrolled during active disease.

This chain links TRBV2 with TRBJ2-5; possibly TRBD2 for D (6 bases). Germline lookup yields CDR1 SNHLY and CDR2 FYNNEI. V was pared by 10 bases and J by 9 bases, with 21 bases between. This CDR3 contains 13 residues. The CDR3 here is CATTLAYPSPQYF. CDR3 DNA: TGTGCCACCACGCTAGCGTATCCTTCGCCCCAGTACTTC.

This clone was detected only once. The V call is TRBV29-1, the J call TRBJ2-7; 8 positions agree with TRBD2. Germline V gene data show CDR1 as SQVTM and CDR2 as ANQGSEA. The CDR3 covers 15 residues. The trim removed 7 bases at V and 0 bases at J, leaving 11 bases unmatched. The CDR3 DNA reads TGCAGCGCTACCACGACTAGCGAACCCTCCTACGAGCAGTACTTC. It is translated as CSATTTSEPSYEQYF.

V and J are TRBV28 and TRBJ2-5; D is perhaps TRBD1 (6 bases). Germline CDR1 reads MDHEN; CDR2 reads SYDVKM. Trimming pared 1 base from V and 3 bases from J, leaving 6 bases between. CDR3 length: 13 residues. CDR3 region: CASSLYREETQYF. The CDR3 DNA reads TGTGCCAGCAGTTTATACAGGGAAGAGACCCAGTACTTC.

The chain links TRBV11-3 to TRBJ2-7; the D is unclear. V lost 2 bases to trimming and J lost 4 bases, with 12 bases between them. This CDR3 spans 14 amino acids. CDR1 is SGHNT and CDR2 is YENEEA in the germline V gene. The CDR3 reads CASSLHSGRYEQYF. The DNA of the CDR3 is TGTGCCAGCAGCTTACACAGTGGGCGATACGAGCAGTACTTC.

The rearrangement links TRBV27 to TRBJ1-1; D might be TRBD1 (5 bases). V shed 2 bases and J shed 1 base, with 11 bases lying between them. This CDR3 has 15 amino acids. The V gene's germline CDR1 is MNHEY and CDR2 SMNVEV (reference sequence). The CDR3 region has the DNA TGTGCCAGCAGTTTAAGGAAGGGGTCGAACACTGAAGCTTTCTTT. Translation: CASSLRKGSNTEAFF.

The chain uses TRBV7-8 and TRBJ2-7; 8 positions match TRBD2. Germline V lookup: CDR1 SGHVS, CDR2 FQNEAQ. The CDR3 has 16 amino acids. J was trimmed by 0 bases and V by 2 bases; bases with no gene match: 6. The CDR3 spells CASSLSREGSSYEQYF. CDR3 DNA: TGTGCCAGCAGCTTATCACGGGAGGGGAGCTCCTACGAGCAGTACTTC.

The chain joins TRBV6-4 to TRBJ2-1; 7 bases map to TRBD2. The CDR3 has 13 residues. V lost 6 bases to trimming and J lost 10 bases; unmatched junction nucleotides: 9. Germline CDR1 is MRHNA and CDR2 is SNTAGT. The CDR3 region is CASSPTSVSEQFF. Written as DNA, the CDR3 is TGTGCCAGCAGCCCCACTAGCGTCAGCGAGCAGTTCTTC.

The gene calls are TRBV5-1 and TRBJ2-7, with 11 bases aligning to TRBD2. The junction had 8 bases not matched to a gene; V was cut back by 1 base and J by 2 bases. In germline, CDR1 is SGHRS, CDR2 YFSETQ. This CDR3 comprises 17 residues. In DNA form, the CDR3 reads TGCGCCAGCAGCTTGAGTTATGCTAGCGGGAGGCCCTACGAGCAGTACTTC. Residues: CASSLSYASGRPYEQYF.

The J gene is TRBJ2-1, the V gene TRBV30; the match to TRBD2 covers 8 bases. The J segment lost 9 bases and the V segment lost 3 bases, leaving 10 bases of the junction unmatched. Germline V gene data show CDR1 as GTSNPN and CDR2 as SVGIG (reference sequence). The CDR3 has 14 amino acids. The CDR3 DNA follows: TGTGCCTGGAGGGGGCTGGGGGCGGGAGGTGAGCAGTTCTTC. It yields the protein CAWRGLGAGGEQFF.

The chain uses TRBV4-2 and TRBJ2-2; 10 nucleotides match TRBD2. From germline, CDR1 is LGHNA and CDR2 YNFKEQ. There are 17 residues in the CDR3. The V gene end was trimmed by 3 bases and the J gene end by 1 base; junction bases not matched to a gene: 5. The CDR3 DNA reads as TGTGCCAGCAGCCACTCTAGCGGGGGTGAGAACACCGGGGAGCTGTTTTTT. It yields the protein CASSHSSGGENTGELFF.

This clone was observed a few times. The V gene is TRBV6-7, the J gene TRBJ1-2; the D is unclear. TRBV6-7 is identified as an open reading frame with a role that is uncertain. V shed 2 bases and J shed 4 bases, with 8 bases lying between them. The CDR3 contains 13 residues. The CDR3 sequence is CASSYPNSYGYTF. CDR3 DNA sequence: TGTGCCAGCAGTTACCCTAACAGCTATGGCTACACCTTC.

The CDR3: CASSSLAGKRETQYF. CDR3 sequence (DNA): TGTGCCAGCAGTTCTTTAGCGGGGAAAAGAGAGACCCAGTACTTC. The genes are TRBV27 and TRBJ2-5; 8 nucleotides match TRBD2. V gave up 4 bases and J gave up 4 bases; unmatched junction bases: 8. Germline CDR1 and CDR2: MNHEY and SMNVEV (reference sequence). The CDR3 covers 15 residues.

The chain combines TRBV24-1 with TRBJ2-2; D is unclear. Trimming removed 7 bases at V and 1 base at J, with 6 bases between. CDR3 length: 13 residues. Germline V gene data show CDR1 as KGHDR and CDR2 as SFDVKD. The CDR3 protein is CATRAGNTGELFF. CDR3 coding DNA: TGTGCCACCAGAGCAGGGAACACCGGGGAGCTGTTTTTT.

The V and J genes are TRBV6-6 and TRBJ1-6; unclear D gene. The germline gives CDR1 MNHNY, CDR2 SVGAGI (reference sequence). The ends were cut back, 6 bases at V and 8 bases at J, with 8 bases in the middle. The CDR3 runs to 12 residues. CDR3: CASSPNDSPLHF. The CDR3 DNA reads TGTGCCAGCAGCCCTAATGATTCACCCCTCCACTTT.

V is TRBV7-8 and J is TRBJ2-7; 11 bases align to TRBD1. J gave up 3 bases and V 5 bases, and 6 bases lay outside the gene matches. In germline, CDR1 is SGHVS, CDR2 FQNEAQ. The CDR3 covers 15 residues. The CDR3 DNA reads TGTGCCAGCAGCGCAGGGGGACAGGGGGACTACGAGCAGTACTTC. It translates to CASSAGGQGDYEQYF.

This chain joins TRBV19 and TRBJ1-1, with D maybe TRBD1 (6 bases). This CDR3 is built from 13 residues. Trimming cost V 4 bases and J 2 bases, with 8 bases left between them. The germline V gene encodes CDR1 LNHDA and CDR2 SQIVND (reference sequence). The CDR3 coding sequence is TGTGCCAGTAGTAGGGGGCCTAACACTGAAGCTTTCTTT. Translating gives CASSRGPNTEAFF.